Listed below are T cell receptor beta chains from one sample, sequenced in a study of blood T cell repertoires in COVID-19. Assay used: immunoSEQ multiplex PCR; TCRdb lists only in-frame clones, some missing. The table shows approximately 190,000 clones, with about four fifths occurring only once. Input material: PBMCs or T cells enriched from blood (not recorded which). The receptors come from a man in his forties who had recovered from COVID-19. Each CDR3 is given without its conserved first and last residue. The order of the fields is V gene, J gene, CDR3 protein.

>TRBV12-3/TRBV12-4|TRBJ1-2
ASSLARGDGYT
>TRBV27|TRBJ1-4
ASSLFTGVGWCEKLF
>TRBV7-2|TRBJ1-2
ASSLVTGSYGYT
>TRBV3-1/TRBV3-2|TRBJ1-6
ASSHRGQGFNSPLH
>TRBV10-2|TRBJ1-2
ASSESGGQGARSYGYT
>TRBV5-1|TRBJ2-1
ASSRELAGGRGEQF
>TRBV30|TRBJ2-1
AWSPGNYNEQF
>TRBV3-1/TRBV3-2|TRBJ1-6
ASSLGTDNSPLH
>TRBV6-1|TRBJ1-4
ASSRTGTNEKLF
>TRBV9|TRBJ2-7
ASSPTGTRSHEQY